The sequence of this T cell receptor (beta chain) was determined in a study of blood T cell repertoires in COVID-19. On the study more broadly: From the United States, Italy and Spain came samples of acute and convalescent COVID-19.

Per the authors' pipeline: Counts of nucleated cells, estimated from reference gene primer amplification, were obtained. Data came from immunoSEQ multiplex PCR; TCRdb stores just in-frame clones and leaves some out. The D gene and trimming were derived from the DNA, and the V and J assignments and clone size from that table. Of about 33,000 clones listed, 85% are singletons. There are 13 residues in the CDR3. Germline V gene lookup returns CDR1 SGHAT and CDR2 FQNNGV. V lost 2 bases and J 4 bases, leaving 6 bases between the germline ends. This clone was counted between two and nine times. Sequenced input: peripheral blood. This receptor was taken from a human donor in a cohort sampled during active COVID-19. The chain has TRBV11-2 and TRBJ2-1; D is undetermined. The CDR3 here is CASSLLLYNEQFF. The DNA of the CDR3 is TGTGCCAGCAGCTTATTACTTTACAATGAGCAGTTCTTC.